This TCR beta chain stems from a study of T cells in Graves' hyperthyroidism and ophthalmopathy. At least ten counts were recorded for this clonotype. Trimming took off 0 bases at V and 6 bases at J, with 6 bases between the two ends. CDR3 size: 11 residues. Germline CDR1 and CDR2: GTSNPN and SVGIG (reference sequence). The TCR beta CDR3 regions underwent amplification using RNA transcripts as the source. The HTBI primer set drove a first-round RT-PCR of the TCR CDR3. TCRdb fed the multiplex PCR reads into MiXCR, producing one record per CDR3 protein. The repertoire holds approximately 710,000 distinct CDR3 sequences, with approximately 15% as singletons.

This sequence originates from a man aged 45-65 years with Graves' hyperthyroidism. The chain joins TRBV30 to TRBJ2-7; no firm D call. Sequences were obtained from blood. The CDR3 sequence is CAWSVSFEQYF. CDR3 nucleotides: TGTGCCTGGAGTGTATCGTTCGAGCAGTACTTC.